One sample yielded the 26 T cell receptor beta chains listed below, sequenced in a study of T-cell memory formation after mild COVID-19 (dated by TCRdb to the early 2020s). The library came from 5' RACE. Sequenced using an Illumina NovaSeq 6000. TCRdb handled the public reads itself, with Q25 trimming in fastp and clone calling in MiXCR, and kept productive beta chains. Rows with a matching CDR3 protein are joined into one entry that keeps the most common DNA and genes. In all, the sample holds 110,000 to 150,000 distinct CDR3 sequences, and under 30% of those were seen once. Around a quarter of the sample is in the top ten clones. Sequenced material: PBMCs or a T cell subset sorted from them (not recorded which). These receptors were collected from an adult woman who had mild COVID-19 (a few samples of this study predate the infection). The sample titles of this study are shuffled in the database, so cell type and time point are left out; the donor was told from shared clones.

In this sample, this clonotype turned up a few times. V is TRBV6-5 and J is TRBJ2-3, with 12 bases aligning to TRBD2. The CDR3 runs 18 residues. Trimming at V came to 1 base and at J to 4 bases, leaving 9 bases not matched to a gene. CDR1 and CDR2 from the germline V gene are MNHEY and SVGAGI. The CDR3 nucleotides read TGTGCCAGCAGTTACTTACTAGCGGGGGGTCTGACGGCAGATACGCAGTATTTT. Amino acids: CASSYLLAGGLTADTQYF.

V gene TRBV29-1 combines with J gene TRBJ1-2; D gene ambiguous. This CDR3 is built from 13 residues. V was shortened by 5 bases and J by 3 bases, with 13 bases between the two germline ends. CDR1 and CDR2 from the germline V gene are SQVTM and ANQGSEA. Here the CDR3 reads CSVSKDEDYGYTF. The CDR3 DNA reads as TGCAGCGTTTCGAAGGACGAGGACTATGGCTACACCTTC.

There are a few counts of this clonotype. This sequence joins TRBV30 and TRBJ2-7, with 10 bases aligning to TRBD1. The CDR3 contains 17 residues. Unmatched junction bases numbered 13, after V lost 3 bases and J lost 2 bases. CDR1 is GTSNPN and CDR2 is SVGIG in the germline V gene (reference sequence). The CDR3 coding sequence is TGTGCCTGGAGCGGACAGGGGGTTGAAGCGGCTCCCTACGAGCAGTACTTC. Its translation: CAWSGQGVEAAPYEQYF.

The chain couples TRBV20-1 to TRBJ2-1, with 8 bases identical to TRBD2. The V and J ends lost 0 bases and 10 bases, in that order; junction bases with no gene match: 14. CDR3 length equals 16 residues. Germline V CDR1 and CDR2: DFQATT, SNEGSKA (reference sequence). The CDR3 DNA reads TGCAGTGCTAGAGACTCACTAGGGACTAGTCACTCCGAGCAGTTCTTC. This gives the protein CSARDSLGTSHSEQFF.

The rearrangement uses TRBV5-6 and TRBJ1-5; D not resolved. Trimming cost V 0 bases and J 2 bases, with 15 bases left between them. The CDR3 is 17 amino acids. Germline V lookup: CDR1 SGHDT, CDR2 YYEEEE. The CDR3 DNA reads TGTGCCAGCAGCTTGGCCGGTGTCCGGGGTGGCAATCAGCCCCAGCATTTT. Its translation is CASSLAGVRGGNQPQHF.

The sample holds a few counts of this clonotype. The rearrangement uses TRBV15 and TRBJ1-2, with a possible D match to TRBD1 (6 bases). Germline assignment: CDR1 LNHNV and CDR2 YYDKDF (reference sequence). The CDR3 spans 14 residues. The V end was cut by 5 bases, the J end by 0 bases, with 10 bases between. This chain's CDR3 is CATSDRLSNYGYTF. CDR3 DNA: TGTGCCACCAGCGACAGGCTTTCTAACTATGGCTACACCTTC.

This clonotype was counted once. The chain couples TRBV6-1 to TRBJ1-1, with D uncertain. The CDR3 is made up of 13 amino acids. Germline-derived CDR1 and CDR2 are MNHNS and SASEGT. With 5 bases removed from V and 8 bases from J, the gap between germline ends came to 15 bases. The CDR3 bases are TGTGCCAGCAGTTCCCGATCCTTCCCCGAAGCTTTCTTT. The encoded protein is CASSSRSFPEAFF.

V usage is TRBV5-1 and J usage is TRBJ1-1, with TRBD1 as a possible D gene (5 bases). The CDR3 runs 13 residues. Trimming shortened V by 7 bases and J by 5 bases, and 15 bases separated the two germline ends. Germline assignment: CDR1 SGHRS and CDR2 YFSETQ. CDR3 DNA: TGCGCCAGCGGCGGGACGGCGGAGACTGAAGCTTTCTTT. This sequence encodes CASGGTAETEAFF. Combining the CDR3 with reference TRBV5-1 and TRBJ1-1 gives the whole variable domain KAGVTQTPRYLIKTRGQQVTLSCSPISGHRSVSWYQQTPGQGLQFLFEYFSETQRNKGNFPGRFSGRQFSNSRSEMNVSTLELGDSALYLCASGGTAETEAFFGQGTRLTVV.

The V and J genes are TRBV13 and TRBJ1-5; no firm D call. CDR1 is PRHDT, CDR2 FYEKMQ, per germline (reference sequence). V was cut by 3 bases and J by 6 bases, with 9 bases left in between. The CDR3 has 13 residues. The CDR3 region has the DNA TGTGCCAGCAGCTTTCGGGGAGGTCAGCCCCAGCATTTT. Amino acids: CASSFRGGQPQHF.

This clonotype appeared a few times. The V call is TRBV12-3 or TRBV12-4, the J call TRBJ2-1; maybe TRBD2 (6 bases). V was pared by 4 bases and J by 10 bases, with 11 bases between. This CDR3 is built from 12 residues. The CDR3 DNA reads TGTGCCAGCAGTTCTGAGCGGGTCGAGCAGTTCTTC. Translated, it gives CASSSERVEQFF.

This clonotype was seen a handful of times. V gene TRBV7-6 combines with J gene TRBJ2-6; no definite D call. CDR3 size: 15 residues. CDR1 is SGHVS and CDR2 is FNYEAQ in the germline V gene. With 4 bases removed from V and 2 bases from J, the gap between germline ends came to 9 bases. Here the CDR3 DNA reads TGTGCCAGCAGCTACGGGTCTACTGGGGCCAACGTCCTGACTTTC. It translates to CASSYGSTGANVLTF.

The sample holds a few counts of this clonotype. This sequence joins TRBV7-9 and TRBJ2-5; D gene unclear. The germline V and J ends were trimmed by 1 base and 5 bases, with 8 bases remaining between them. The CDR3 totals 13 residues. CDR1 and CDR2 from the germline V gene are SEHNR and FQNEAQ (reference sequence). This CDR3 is CASSLGGSETQYF. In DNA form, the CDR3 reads TGTGCCAGCAGCTTAGGGGGTTCGGAGACCCAGTACTTC.

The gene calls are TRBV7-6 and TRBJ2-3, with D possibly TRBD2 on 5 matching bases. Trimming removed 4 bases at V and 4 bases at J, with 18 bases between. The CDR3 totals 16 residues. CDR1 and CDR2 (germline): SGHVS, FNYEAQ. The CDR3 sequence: CASSYRRSGGPDTQYF. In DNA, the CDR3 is TGTGCCAGCAGCTACAGACGATCTGGAGGCCCAGATACGCAGTATTTT.

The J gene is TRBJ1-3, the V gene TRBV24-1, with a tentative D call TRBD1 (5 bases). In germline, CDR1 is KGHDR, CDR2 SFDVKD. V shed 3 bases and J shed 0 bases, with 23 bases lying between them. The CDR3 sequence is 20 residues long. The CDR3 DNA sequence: TGTGCCACCAGTGATCCCCATGCGACAGTTAGGACGAGCTCTGGAAACACCATATATTTT. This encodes CATSDPHATVRTSSGNTIYF.

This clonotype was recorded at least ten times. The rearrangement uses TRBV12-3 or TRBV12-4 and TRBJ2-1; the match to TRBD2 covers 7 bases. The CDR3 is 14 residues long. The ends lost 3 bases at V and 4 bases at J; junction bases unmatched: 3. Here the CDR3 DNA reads TGTGCCAGCAGTTTGGCTAGCGGTTACAATGAGCAGTTCTTC. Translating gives CASSLASGYNEQFF.

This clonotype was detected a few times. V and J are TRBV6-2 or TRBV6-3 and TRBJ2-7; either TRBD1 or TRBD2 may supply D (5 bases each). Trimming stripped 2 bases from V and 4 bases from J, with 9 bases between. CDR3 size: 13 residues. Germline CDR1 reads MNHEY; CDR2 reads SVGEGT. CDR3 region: CASSYTEGYEQYF. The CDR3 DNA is TGTGCCAGCAGTTACACAGAGGGGTACGAGCAGTACTTC.

CDR3 protein: CASSTIAGGPYEQYF. In nucleotides, the CDR3 is TGTGCCAGCAGCACAATAGCGGGAGGGCCGTACGAGCAGTACTTC. V usage is TRBV2 and J usage is TRBJ2-7, with TRBD2 identical over 11 bases. The V and J ends lost 6 bases and 4 bases, in that order; junction bases with no gene match: 8. The CDR3 contains 15 residues. Germline V CDR1 and CDR2: SNHLY, FYNNEI.

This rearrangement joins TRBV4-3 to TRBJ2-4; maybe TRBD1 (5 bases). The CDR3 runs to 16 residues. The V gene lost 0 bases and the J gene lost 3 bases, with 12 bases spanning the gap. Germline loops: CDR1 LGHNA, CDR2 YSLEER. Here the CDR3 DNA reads TGCGCCAGCAGCCAAGAACCCCAGGGCGACAAAAACATTCAGTACTTC. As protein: CASSQEPQGDKNIQYF.

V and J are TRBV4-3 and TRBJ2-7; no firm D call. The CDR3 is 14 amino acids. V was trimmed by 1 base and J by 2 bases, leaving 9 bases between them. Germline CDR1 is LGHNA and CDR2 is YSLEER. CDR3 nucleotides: TGCGCCAGCAGCCAAGCGACCAATACCTACGAGCAGTACTTC. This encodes CASSQATNTYEQYF.

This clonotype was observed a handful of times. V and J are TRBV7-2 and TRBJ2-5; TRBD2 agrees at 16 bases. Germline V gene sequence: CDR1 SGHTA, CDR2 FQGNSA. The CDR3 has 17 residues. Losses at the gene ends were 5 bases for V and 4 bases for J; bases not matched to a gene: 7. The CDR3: CASSRGLAGGRAETQYF. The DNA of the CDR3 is TGTGCCAGCAGCCGGGGACTAGCGGGGGGGCGTGCAGAGACCCAGTACTTC.

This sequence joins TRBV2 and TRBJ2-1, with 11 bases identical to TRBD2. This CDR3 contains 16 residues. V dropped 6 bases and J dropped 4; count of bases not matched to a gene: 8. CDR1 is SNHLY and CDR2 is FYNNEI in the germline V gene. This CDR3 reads CASSRTLAGGYNEQFF. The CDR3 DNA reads TGTGCCAGCAGCCGAACCCTAGCGGGGGGTTACAATGAGCAGTTCTTC.

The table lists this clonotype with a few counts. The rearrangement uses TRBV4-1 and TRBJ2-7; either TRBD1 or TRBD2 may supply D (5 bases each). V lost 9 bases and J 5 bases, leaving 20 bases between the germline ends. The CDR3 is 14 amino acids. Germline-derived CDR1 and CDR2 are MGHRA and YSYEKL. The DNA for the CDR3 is TGCGCCAGAGCTCCACCCGGGGCACTAGACGAGCAGTACTTC. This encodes CARAPPGALDEQYF.

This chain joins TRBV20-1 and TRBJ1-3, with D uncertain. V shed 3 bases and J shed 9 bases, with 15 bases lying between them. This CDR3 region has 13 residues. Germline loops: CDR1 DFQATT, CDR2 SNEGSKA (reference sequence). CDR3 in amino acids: CSAREESRGTIYF. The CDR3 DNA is TGCAGTGCTAGGGAGGAAAGCCGCGGCACCATATATTTT.

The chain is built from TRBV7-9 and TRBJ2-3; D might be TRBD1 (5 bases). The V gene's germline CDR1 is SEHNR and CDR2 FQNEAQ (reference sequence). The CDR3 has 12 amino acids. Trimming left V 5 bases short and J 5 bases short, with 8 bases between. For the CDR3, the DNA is TGTGCCAGCAGCAAAGGGGAAGATACGCAGTATTTT. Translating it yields CASSKGEDTQYF. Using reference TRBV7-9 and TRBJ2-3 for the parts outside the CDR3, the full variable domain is DTGVSQNPRHKITKRGQNVTFRCDPISEHNRLYWYRQTLGQGPEFLTYFQNEAQLEKSRLLSDRFSAERPKGSFSTLEIQRTEQGDSAMYLCASSKGEDTQYFGPGTRLTVL.

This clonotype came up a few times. This CDR3 is CASSQDRRSGNTIYF. The CDR3 DNA reads as TGCGCCAGCAGCCAAGACCGCCGGTCTGGAAACACCATATATTTT. This sequence joins TRBV4-1 and TRBJ1-3, with D uncertain. The V end was cut by 0 bases, the J end by 1 base, with 7 bases between. CDR1 is MGHRA and CDR2 is YSYEKL in the germline V gene. The CDR3 totals 15 residues.

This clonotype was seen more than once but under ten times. The CDR3 loop is CSARGLAGMETQYF. The CDR3 coding sequence is TGCAGTGCTCGTGGACTAGCGGGGATGGAGACCCAGTACTTC. This chain links TRBV20-1 with TRBJ2-5, with 12 bases identical to TRBD2. The germline gives CDR1 DFQATT, CDR2 SNEGSKA (reference sequence). Trimming removed 5 bases from V and 5 bases from J; junction bases left unmatched: 6. The CDR3 is made up of 14 amino acids.